A selection of T cell receptor beta chains follows, all from one sample in a study of Ad26.COV2.S vaccination and SARS-CoV-2 variants. The data were produced by immunoSEQ multiplex PCR, yet TCRdb's version contains in-frame clones alone and is incomplete. The table lists 430,000 or so clones, 89% of them singletons. Sequences were derived from peripheral blood, sampled in a trial of Ad26.COV2.S vaccine versus placebo. Receptor source: a person aged 18 to 65 who received the Ad26.COV2.S COVID-19 vaccine or a placebo. Both conserved end residues are part of each CDR3. Fields, in order: D gene, clone size, V gene, J gene, CDR3 DNA, CDR3 protein. A D gene is named only where the DNA matches it firmly. The size of a clone is reported for some rows only, either as once, few or many, or as a class for expanded clones.

TRBD2,NA,TRBV7-3,TRBJ2-3,TGTGCCAGCAGCTTAAACACGGGAGGGGCGGGAGATACGCAGTATTTT,CASSLNTGGAGDTQYF
TRBD1,NA,TRBV18,TRBJ2-2,TGTGCCAGCTCACCACCCGAGGGGGCCGACACCGGGGAGCTGTTTTTT,CASSPPEGADTGELFF
NA,NA,TRBV18,TRBJ2-6,TGTGCCAGCTCACCCTCCTTCGCGGGGTCAGGGGCCAACGTCCTGACTTTC,CASSPSFAGSGANVLTF
NA,NA,TRBV28,TRBJ1-6,TGTGCCACCAGGGCCCCCGGGGACACAGGCTCCTATAATTCACCCCTCCACTTT,CATRAPGDTGSYNSPLHF
NA,NA,TRBV5-1,TRBJ1-3,TGCGCCAGCAGCAGGGTTGGGGAAAACTCTGGAAACACCATATATTTT,CASSRVGENSGNTIYF
TRBD1,NA,TRBV6-5,TRBJ1-2,TGTGCCAGCAGTTGGACAGGATATGGCTACACCTTC,CASSWTGYGYTF
NA,NA,TRBV9,TRBJ2-7,TGTGCCAGCAGCGTAGATCTCTCCTACGAGCAGTACTTC,CASSVDLSYEQYF
NA,NA,TRBV5-1,TRBJ2-5,TGCGCCAGCAGCTCACAGGGCCAGGAGACCCAGTACTTC,CASSSQGQETQYF
NA,NA,TRBV19,TRBJ2-1,TGTGCCAGTAGTAATTCCGGGGGCTCCCGGAATGAGCAGTTCTTC,CASSNSGGSRNEQFF
TRBD1,NA,TRBV3-1/TRBV3-2,TRBJ1-1,TGTGCCAGCAGACATGACAGGGTTGGGGTAACTGAAGCTTTCTTT,CASRHDRVGVTEAFF
NA,NA,TRBV5-1,TRBJ2-3,TGCGCCAGCAGCTTGGGACAGGCCTCCACAGATACGCAGTATTTT,CASSLGQASTDTQYF
TRBD1,NA,TRBV19,TRBJ1-2,TGTGCCAGTAGCGAAATCTCAAACAGGGGGCGCGACTATGGCTACACCTTC,CASSEISNRGRDYGYTF
NA,once,TRBV29-1,TRBJ1-1,TGCAGCGTTGACAGGGTTGGGGGTGAAGCTTTCTTT,CSVDRVGGEAFF
TRBD2,NA,TRBV28,TRBJ2-1,TGTGCCAGCAGCTCGTGGGGGGGTAGGAGCAATGAGCAGTTCTTC,CASSSWGGRSNEQFF
NA,NA,TRBV7-8,TRBJ1-2,TGTGCCAGCAGCTTAGGAAGGGATGGCTACACCTTC,CASSLGRDGYTF
TRBD1,NA,TRBV9,TRBJ1-1,TGTGCCAGCAGCGCAGGGGGAGGGGACACTGAAGCTTTCTTT,CASSAGGGDTEAFF
NA,once,TRBV7-9,TRBJ1-4,TGTGCCAGCGGAGCGGGTTACCGTGAAAAACTGTTTTTT,CASGAGYREKLFF
NA,NA,TRBV19,TRBJ2-4,TGTGCCAGTTCTGAGGGGGGAGCCAAAAACATTCAGTACTTC,CASSEGGAKNIQYF
TRBD1,NA,TRBV15,TRBJ1-1,TGTGCCACCAGCCTAATCACAGGGGCGAACACTGAAGCTTTCTTT,CATSLITGANTEAFF
NA,NA,TRBV6-2/TRBV6-3,TRBJ1-1,TGTGCCAGCAGTGCCTATAAGGCCCCAAGAAATCGAGCTTTCTTT,CASSAYKAPRNRAFF
TRBD2,NA,TRBV10-3,TRBJ2-5,TGTGCCACTGCTGGGACTAGCGGGGCCCAAGAGACCCAGTACTTC,CATAGTSGAQETQYF
NA,NA,TRBV5-5,TRBJ2-5,TGTGCCAGCAGCTTGTTGCCGGGGGAGACCCAGTACTTC,CASSLLPGETQYF
NA,NA,TRBV15,TRBJ2-3,TGTGCCACCAGCAAAGGGGATGGTACAGATACGCAGTATTTT,CATSKGDGTDTQYF
TRBD1,NA,TRBV6-5,TRBJ1-3,TGTGCCAGCAGGGGACAGCCGCACTCTGGAAACACCATATATTTT,CASRGQPHSGNTIYF
NA,once,TRBV12-3/TRBV12-4,TRBJ1-2,TGTGCCAGCAGTTTCAACTCTGAGGGTGGCTACACCTTC,CASSFNSEGGYTF
TRBD1,NA,TRBV24-1,TRBJ2-2,TGTGCCACCAGTGATGACGACAGGGGCATCACCGGGGAGCTGTTTTTT,CATSDDDRGITGELFF
TRBD1,NA,TRBV28,TRBJ2-7,TGTGCCAGCAGTACTCCGGGACAGGGGATCTACGAGCAGTACTTC,CASSTPGQGIYEQYF
NA,NA,TRBV27,TRBJ1-1,TGTGCCAGCAGTTTAGTACTGAACACTGAAGCTTTCTTT,CASSLVLNTEAFF
NA,once,TRBV12-5,TRBJ1-3,TGTGCTAGTGGTTTGGACCTTGGAAACACCATATATTTT,CASGLDLGNTIYF
NA,NA,TRBV3-1/TRBV3-2,TRBJ1-4,TGTGCCAGCAGCCAGACTTGGTTGGGTGAAAAACTGTTTTTT,CASSQTWLGEKLFF
NA,NA,TRBV9,TRBJ2-6,TGTGCCAGTAGCCTTACCGGGGCTGGGGCCAACGTCCTGACTTTC,CASSLTGAGANVLTF
TRBD1,NA,TRBV5-4,TRBJ1-5,TGTGCCAGCAGCCCGGACAGGGGCCAGCCCCAGCATTTT,CASSPDRGQPQHF
NA,NA,TRBV18,TRBJ2-1,TGTGCCAGCTCACGGGACACGTACAATGAGCAGTTCTTC,CASSRDTYNEQFF
TRBD1,NA,TRBV24-1,TRBJ1-6,TGTGCCGTGGGACAGGGGGCGAATTCACCCCTCCACTTT,CAVGQGANSPLHF
TRBD1,NA,TRBV28,TRBJ1-6,TGTGCCAGCAGTTGGCCAGGGGGCCGTAATTCACCCCTCCACTTT,CASSWPGGRNSPLHF
NA,NA,TRBV5-1,TRBJ1-3,TGCGCCAGCAGTGACGTTCTCTCTGGAAACACCATATATTTT,CASSDVLSGNTIYF
NA,NA,TRBV5-6,TRBJ1-3,TGTGCCAGCAGCTTTCGTTCCGGAAACACCATATATTTT,CASSFRSGNTIYF
NA,NA,TRBV4-3,TRBJ1-2,TGCGCCAGCAGCCAAGACTTATGGACCTATGGCTACACCTTC,CASSQDLWTYGYTF
NA,NA,TRBV2,TRBJ1-2,TGTGCCAGCAGTGAAGGAAGAAGTAACTATGGCTACACCTTC,CASSEGRSNYGYTF
TRBD2,NA,TRBV19,TRBJ2-1,TGTGCCAGTAGGCGGACTAGCCGGCCCAATGAGCAGTTCTTC,CASRRTSRPNEQFF